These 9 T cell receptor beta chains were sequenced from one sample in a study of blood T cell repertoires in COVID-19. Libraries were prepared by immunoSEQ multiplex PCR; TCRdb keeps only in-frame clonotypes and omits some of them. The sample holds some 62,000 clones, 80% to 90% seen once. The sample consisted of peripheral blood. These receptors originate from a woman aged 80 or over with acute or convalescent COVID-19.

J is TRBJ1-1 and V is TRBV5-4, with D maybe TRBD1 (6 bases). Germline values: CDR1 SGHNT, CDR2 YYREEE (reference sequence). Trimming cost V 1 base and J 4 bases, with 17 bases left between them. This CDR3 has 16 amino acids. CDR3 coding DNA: TGTGCCAGCAGCTTGCGGGGGGGCGTAGGGGGCACTGAAGCTTTCTTT. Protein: CASSLRGGVGGTEAFF. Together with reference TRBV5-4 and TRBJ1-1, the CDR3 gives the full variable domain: ETGVTQSPTHLIKTRGQQVTLRCSSQSGHNTVSWYQQALGQGPQFIFQYYREEENGRGNFPPRFSGLQFPNYSSELNVNALELDDSALYLCASSLRGGVGGTEAFFGQGTRLTVV.

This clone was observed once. CDR3 residues: CASSLRGYNSPLHF. In DNA form, the CDR3 reads TGTGCCAGCAGCCTACGGGGGTATAATTCACCCCTCCACTTT. The chain has TRBV7-3 and TRBJ1-6, with a weak D call TRBD1 (5 bases). This CDR3 comprises 14 residues. The germline gives CDR1 SGHTA, CDR2 FQGTGA. V lost 5 bases and J lost 4, with 9 bases in between.

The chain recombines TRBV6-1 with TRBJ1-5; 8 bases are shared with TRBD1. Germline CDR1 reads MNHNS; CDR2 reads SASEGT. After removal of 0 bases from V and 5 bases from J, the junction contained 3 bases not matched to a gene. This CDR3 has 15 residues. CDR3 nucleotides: TGTGCCAGCAGTGAAGCGCCAGGGGGCGATCAGCCCCAGCATTTT. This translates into CASSEAPGGDQPQHF.

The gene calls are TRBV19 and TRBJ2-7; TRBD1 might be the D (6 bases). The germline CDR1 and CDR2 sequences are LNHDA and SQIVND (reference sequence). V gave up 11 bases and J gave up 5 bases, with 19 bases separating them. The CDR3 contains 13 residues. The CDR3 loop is CAYGLQGIHEQYF. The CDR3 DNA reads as TGTGCCTATGGCTTACAGGGCATACACGAGCAGTACTTC.

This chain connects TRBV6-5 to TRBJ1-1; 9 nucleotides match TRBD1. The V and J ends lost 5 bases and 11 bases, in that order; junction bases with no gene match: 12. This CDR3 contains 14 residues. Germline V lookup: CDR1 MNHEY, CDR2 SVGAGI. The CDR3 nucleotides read TGTGCCAGCAGTAGATCTGACAGGGGGTTTGGTGCTTTCTTT. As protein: CASSRSDRGFGAFF.

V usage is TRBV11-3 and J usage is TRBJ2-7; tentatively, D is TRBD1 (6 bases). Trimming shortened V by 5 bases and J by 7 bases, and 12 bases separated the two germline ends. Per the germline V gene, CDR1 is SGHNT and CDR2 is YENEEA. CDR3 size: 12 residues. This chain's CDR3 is CASSQTGKEQYF. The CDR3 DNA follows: TGTGCCAGCAGCCAAACAGGGAAAGAGCAGTACTTC.

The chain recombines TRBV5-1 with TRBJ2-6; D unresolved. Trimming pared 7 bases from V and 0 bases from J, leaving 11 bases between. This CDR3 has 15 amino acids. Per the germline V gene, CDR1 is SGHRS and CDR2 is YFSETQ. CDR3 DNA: TGCGCCAGCGGCAACGTTCTCTCTGGGGCCAACGTCCTGACTTTC. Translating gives CASGNVLSGANVLTF.

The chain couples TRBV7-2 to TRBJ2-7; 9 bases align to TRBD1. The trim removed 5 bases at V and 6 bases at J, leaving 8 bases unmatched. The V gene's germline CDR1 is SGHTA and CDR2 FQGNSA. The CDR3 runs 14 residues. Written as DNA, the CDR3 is TGTGCCAGCAGCCGGACAGGGGTCCTTCCCGAGCAGTACTTC. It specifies CASSRTGVLPEQYF.

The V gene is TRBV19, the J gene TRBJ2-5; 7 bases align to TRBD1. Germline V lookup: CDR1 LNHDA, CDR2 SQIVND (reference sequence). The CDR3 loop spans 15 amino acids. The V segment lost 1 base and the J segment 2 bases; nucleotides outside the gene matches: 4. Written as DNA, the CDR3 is TGTGCCAGTAGTATAGTTGGGACAGCTCAAGAGACCCAGTACTTC. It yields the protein CASSIVGTAQETQYF.